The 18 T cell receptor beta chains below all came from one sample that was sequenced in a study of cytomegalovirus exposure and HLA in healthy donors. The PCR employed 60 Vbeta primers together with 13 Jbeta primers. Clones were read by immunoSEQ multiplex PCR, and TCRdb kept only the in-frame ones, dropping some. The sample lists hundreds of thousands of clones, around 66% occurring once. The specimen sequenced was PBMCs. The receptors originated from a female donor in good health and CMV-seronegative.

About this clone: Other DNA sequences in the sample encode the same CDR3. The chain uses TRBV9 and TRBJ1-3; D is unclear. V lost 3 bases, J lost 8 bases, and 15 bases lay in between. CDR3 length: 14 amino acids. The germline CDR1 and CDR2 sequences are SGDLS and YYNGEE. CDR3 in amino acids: CASSAPNRMHTIYF. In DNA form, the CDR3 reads TGTGCCAGCAGCGCCCCCAACAGAATGCACACCATATATTTT.

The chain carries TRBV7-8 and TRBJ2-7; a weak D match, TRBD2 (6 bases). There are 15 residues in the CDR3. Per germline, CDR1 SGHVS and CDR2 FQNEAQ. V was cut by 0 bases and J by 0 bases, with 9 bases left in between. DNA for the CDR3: TGTGCCAGCAGCTTAGCTAGCGGAGCCTCCTACGAGCAGTACTTC. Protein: CASSLASGASYEQYF.

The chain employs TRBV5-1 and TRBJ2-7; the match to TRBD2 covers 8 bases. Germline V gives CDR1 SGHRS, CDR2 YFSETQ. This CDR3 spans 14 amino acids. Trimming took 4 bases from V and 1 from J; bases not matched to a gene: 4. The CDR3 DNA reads TGCGCCAGCAGCATATCTAGCGGGTCCTACGAGCAGTACTTC. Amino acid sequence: CASSISSGSYEQYF.

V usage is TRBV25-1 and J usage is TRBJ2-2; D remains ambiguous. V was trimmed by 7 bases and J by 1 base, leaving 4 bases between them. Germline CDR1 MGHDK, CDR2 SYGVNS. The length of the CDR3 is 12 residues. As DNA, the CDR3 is TGTGCCAGCACCCTGAACACCGGGGAGCTGTTTTTT. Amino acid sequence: CASTLNTGELFF.

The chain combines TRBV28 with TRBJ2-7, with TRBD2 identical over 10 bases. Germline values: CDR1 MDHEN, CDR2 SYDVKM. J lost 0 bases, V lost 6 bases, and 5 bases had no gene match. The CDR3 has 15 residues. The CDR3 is CASRHGLAASYEQYF. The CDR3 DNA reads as TGTGCCAGCAGGCACGGACTAGCGGCCTCCTACGAGCAGTACTTC.

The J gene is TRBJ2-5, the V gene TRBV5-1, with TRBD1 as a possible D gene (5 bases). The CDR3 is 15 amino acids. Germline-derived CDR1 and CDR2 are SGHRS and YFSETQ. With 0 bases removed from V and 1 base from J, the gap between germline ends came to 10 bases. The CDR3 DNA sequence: TGCGCCAGCAGCTTGGCCAAACAGGTCCAAGAGACCCAGTACTTC. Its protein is CASSLAKQVQETQYF. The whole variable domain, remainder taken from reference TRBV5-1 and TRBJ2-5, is KAGVTQTPRYLIKTRGQQVTLSCSPISGHRSVSWYQQTPGQGLQFLFEYFSETQRNKGNFPGRFSGRQFSNSRSEMNVSTLELGDSALYLCASSLAKQVQETQYFGPGTRLLVL.

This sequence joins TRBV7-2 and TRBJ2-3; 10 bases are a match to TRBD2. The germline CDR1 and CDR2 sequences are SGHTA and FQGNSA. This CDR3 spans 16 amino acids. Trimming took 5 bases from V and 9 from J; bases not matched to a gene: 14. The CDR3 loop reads CASSTPSGSSLGTQYF. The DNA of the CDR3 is TGTGCCAGCAGCACCCCTAGCGGGAGTAGTTTAGGGACGCAGTATTTT.

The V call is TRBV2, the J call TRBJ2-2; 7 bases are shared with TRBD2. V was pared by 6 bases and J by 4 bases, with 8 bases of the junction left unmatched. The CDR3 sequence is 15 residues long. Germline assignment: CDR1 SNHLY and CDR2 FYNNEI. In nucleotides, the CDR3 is TGTGCCAGCAGCAGTAGTAGCGGGCCCACCGGGGAGCTGTTTTTT. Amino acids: CASSSSSGPTGELFF.

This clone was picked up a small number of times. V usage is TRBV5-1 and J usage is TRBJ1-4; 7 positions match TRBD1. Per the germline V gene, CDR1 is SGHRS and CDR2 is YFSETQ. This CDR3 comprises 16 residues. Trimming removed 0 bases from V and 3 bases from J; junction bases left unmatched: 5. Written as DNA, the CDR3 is TGCGCCAGCAGCTTGGTAGGGGGCACTTCTAATGAAAAACTGTTTTTT. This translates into CASSLVGGTSNEKLFF.

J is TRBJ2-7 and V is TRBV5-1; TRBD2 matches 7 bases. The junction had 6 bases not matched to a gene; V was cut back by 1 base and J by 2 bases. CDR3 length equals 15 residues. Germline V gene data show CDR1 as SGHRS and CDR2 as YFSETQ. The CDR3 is CASSLPTSRTYEQYF. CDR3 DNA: TGCGCCAGCAGCTTGCCGACTAGCCGTACCTACGAGCAGTACTTC.

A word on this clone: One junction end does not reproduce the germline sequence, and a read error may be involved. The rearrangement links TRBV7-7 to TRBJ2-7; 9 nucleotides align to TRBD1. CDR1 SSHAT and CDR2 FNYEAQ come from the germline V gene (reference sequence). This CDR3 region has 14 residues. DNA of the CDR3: TGTGCTAGCAGTTCCGGGACAGGGACTTACGAGCAGTACTTC. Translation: CASSSGTGTYEQYF.

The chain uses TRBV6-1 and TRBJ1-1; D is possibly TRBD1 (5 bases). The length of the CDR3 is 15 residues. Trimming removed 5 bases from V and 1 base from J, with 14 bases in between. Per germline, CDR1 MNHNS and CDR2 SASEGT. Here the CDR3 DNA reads TGTGCCAGCAGTAGGGACCGGGGAGGGAACACTGAAGCTTTCTTT. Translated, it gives CASSRDRGGNTEAFF.

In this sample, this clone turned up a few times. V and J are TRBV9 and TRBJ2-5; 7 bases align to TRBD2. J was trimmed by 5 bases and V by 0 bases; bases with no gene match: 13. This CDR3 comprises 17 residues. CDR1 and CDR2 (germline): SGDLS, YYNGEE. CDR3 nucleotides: TGTGCCAGCAGCGTAGAAGCTGGTGGGGGGGTGGAGGAGACCCAGTACTTC. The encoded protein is CASSVEAGGGVEETQYF. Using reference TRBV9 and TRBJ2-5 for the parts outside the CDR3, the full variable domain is DSGVTQTPKHLITATGQRVTLRCSPRSGDLSVYWYQQSLDQGLQFLIQYYNGEERAKGNILERFSAQQFPDLHSELNLSSLELGDSALYFCASSVEAGGGVEETQYFGPGTRLLVL.

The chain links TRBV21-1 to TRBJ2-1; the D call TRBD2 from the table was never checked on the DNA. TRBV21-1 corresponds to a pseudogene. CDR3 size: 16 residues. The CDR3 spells CASSNLAGGGYNEQFF. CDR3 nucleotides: TGTGCCAGCAGCAACTTAGCGGGAGGGGGTTACAATGAGCAGTTCTTC.

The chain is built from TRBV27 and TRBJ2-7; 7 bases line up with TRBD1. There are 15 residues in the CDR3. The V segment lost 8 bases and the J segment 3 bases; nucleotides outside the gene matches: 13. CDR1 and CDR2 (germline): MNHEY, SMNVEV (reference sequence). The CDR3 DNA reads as TGTGCCAGCCAGCCCGGGGCAGGGGGAGTCTACGAGCAGTACTTC. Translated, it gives CASQPGAGGVYEQYF.

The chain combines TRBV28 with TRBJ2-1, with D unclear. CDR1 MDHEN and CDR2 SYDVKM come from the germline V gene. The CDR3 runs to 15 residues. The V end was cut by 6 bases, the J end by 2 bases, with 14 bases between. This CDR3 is CASRPTRRTYNEQFF. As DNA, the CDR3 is TGTGCCAGCAGACCTACTCGAAGAACCTACAATGAGCAGTTCTTC.

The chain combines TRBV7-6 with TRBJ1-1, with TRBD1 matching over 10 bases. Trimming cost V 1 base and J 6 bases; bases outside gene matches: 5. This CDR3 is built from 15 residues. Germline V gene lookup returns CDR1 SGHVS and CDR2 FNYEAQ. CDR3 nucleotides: TGTGCCAGCAGCTTAGGACAGGGGGCCGTTCCTGAAGCTTTCTTT. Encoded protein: CASSLGQGAVPEAFF.

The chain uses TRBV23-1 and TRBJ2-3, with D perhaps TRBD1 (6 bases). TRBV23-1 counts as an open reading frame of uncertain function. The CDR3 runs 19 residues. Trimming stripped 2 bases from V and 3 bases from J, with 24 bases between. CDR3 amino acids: CASSQPGTILPQVTDTQYF. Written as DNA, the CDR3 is TGCGCCAGCAGTCAACCGGGGACAATTCTCCCGCAAGTTACAGATACGCAGTATTTT.